Listed below are T cell receptor beta chains from one sample, sequenced in a study of T-cell memory formation after mild COVID-19. TCRdb re-analysed the 5' RACE reads in MiXCR, keeping a single row per CDR3 protein. This table holds some 290,000 distinct CDR3 sequences, about a sixth found once. Input material: PBMCs or a T cell subset sorted from them (not recorded which). These receptors were obtained from a man in his late teens or twenties who had mild COVID-19 (a few samples of this study predate the infection). Cell type and time point are not known. Each CDR3 is given with its conserved first and last residue. Fields, in order: D gene, clone size, V gene, J gene, CDR3 protein, CDR3 DNA. D genes are given only for firm matches. The size of a clone is reported for some rows only, either as once, few or many, or as a class for expanded clones.

d_call: -
clone_size: -
v_call: TRBV7-8
j_call: TRBJ1-6
cdr3_aa: CASSLDREGSPLHF
cdr3_nt: TGTGCCAGCAGCTTAGACAGGGAGGGATCACCCCTCCACTTT

d_call: -
clone_size: many
v_call: TRBV7-2
j_call: TRBJ2-5
cdr3_aa: CASSLDLNIVEHGTQYF
cdr3_nt: TGTGCCAGCAGCTTAGACCTAAATATAGTGGAACACGGGACCCAGTACTTC

d_call: -
clone_size: many
v_call: TRBV5-1
j_call: TRBJ2-3
cdr3_aa: CASSPNFSTDTQYF
cdr3_nt: TGCGCCAGCAGCCCCAACTTCAGCACAGATACGCAGTATTTT

d_call: -
clone_size: -
v_call: TRBV3-1
j_call: TRBJ1-2
cdr3_aa: CASSLRSGGYGYTF
cdr3_nt: TGTGCCAGCAGCCTACGGTCGGGGGGCTATGGCTACACCTTC

d_call: -
clone_size: -
v_call: TRBV6-5
j_call: TRBJ1-2
cdr3_aa: CASSYSNVLGGYTF
cdr3_nt: TGTGCCAGCAGTTACTCGAACGTTCTGGGTGGCTACACCTTC

d_call: -
clone_size: -
v_call: TRBV6-5
j_call: TRBJ1-4
cdr3_aa: CASSHQDTRGEKLFF
cdr3_nt: TGTGCCAGCAGTCACCAGGACACCAGAGGAGAAAAACTGTTTTTT

d_call: -
clone_size: few
v_call: TRBV29-1
j_call: TRBJ2-5
cdr3_aa: CSGGNYQETQYF
cdr3_nt: TGCAGCGGTGGTAACTACCAAGAGACCCAGTACTTC

d_call: -
clone_size: -
v_call: TRBV7-2
j_call: TRBJ1-5
cdr3_aa: CASSLHREDQPQHF
cdr3_nt: TGTGCCAGCAGCTTACACAGGGAGGATCAGCCCCAGCATTTT

d_call: -
clone_size: few
v_call: TRBV3-1
j_call: TRBJ1-6
cdr3_aa: CASSQDGRQNSPLHF
cdr3_nt: TGTGCCAGCAGCCAAGATGGACGGCAAAATTCACCCCTCCACTTT

d_call: TRBD2
clone_size: -
v_call: TRBV20-1
j_call: TRBJ2-3
cdr3_aa: CSAPRSGALGDTQYF
cdr3_nt: TGCAGTGCGCCCCGTAGCGGGGCCCTCGGGGATACGCAGTATTTT

d_call: TRBD1
clone_size: -
v_call: TRBV6-6
j_call: TRBJ2-1
cdr3_aa: CASRGQGFYNEQFF
cdr3_nt: TGTGCCAGCCGAGGACAGGGCTTTTACAATGAGCAGTTCTTC

d_call: -
clone_size: -
v_call: TRBV6-2/TRBV6-3
j_call: TRBJ2-2
cdr3_aa: CASSYSSVNTGELFF
cdr3_nt: TGTGCCAGCAGTTACTCAAGCGTGAACACCGGGGAGCTGTTTTTT

d_call: -
clone_size: -
v_call: TRBV24-1
j_call: TRBJ1-1
cdr3_aa: CATSGTHTEAFF
cdr3_nt: TGTGCCACCAGTGGGACACACACTGAAGCTTTCTTT

d_call: TRBD1
clone_size: -
v_call: TRBV3-1
j_call: TRBJ1-2
cdr3_aa: CASSQPTGGGYGYTF
cdr3_nt: TGTGCCAGCAGCCAGCCAACAGGGGGAGGCTATGGCTACACCTTC

d_call: -
clone_size: many
v_call: TRBV6-5
j_call: TRBJ2-5
cdr3_aa: CASSYHQGQETQYF
cdr3_nt: TGTGCCAGCAGTTACCACCAGGGTCAAGAGACCCAGTACTTC

d_call: -
clone_size: few
v_call: TRBV10-2
j_call: TRBJ2-4
cdr3_aa: CASSDKGNIQYF
cdr3_nt: TGCGCCAGCAGTGATAAAGGGAACATTCAGTACTTC

d_call: -
clone_size: -
v_call: TRBV6-5
j_call: TRBJ1-1
cdr3_aa: CASTPGDTEAFF
cdr3_nt: TGTGCCAGCACCCCAGGGGACACTGAAGCTTTCTTT

d_call: -
clone_size: -
v_call: TRBV7-2
j_call: TRBJ2-5
cdr3_aa: CASSLALGAGETQYF
cdr3_nt: TGTGCCAGCAGCTTAGCCCTGGGGGCGGGGGAGACCCAGTACTTC

d_call: -
clone_size: few
v_call: TRBV6-2/TRBV6-3
j_call: TRBJ2-5
cdr3_aa: CASSPHRGGQETQYF
cdr3_nt: TGTGCCAGCAGCCCTCACCGGGGAGGCCAAGAGACCCAGTACTTC

d_call: -
clone_size: few
v_call: TRBV2
j_call: TRBJ1-5
cdr3_aa: CASAQGPHSNQPQHF
cdr3_nt: TGTGCCAGCGCTCAGGGGCCCCATAGCAATCAGCCCCAGCATTTT

d_call: -
clone_size: few
v_call: TRBV29-1
j_call: TRBJ2-4
cdr3_aa: CSVEGHRENIQYF
cdr3_nt: TGCAGCGTTGAAGGACACAGGGAAAACATTCAGTACTTC

d_call: -
clone_size: few
v_call: TRBV4-1
j_call: TRBJ2-2
cdr3_aa: CASSPLRGRDTGELFF
cdr3_nt: TGCGCCAGCAGCCCCCTCCGAGGCAGGGATACCGGGGAGCTGTTTTTT

d_call: -
clone_size: -
v_call: TRBV18
j_call: TRBJ1-2
cdr3_aa: CASSPLPPGMDGYTF
cdr3_nt: TGTGCCAGCTCACCCCTCCCTCCGGGGATGGATGGCTACACCTTC

d_call: -
clone_size: many
v_call: TRBV9
j_call: TRBJ2-1
cdr3_aa: CASSEDVRSHSSYNEQFF
cdr3_nt: TGTGCCAGCAGCGAAGACGTCCGATCGCATAGCTCCTACAATGAGCAGTTCTTC

d_call: -
clone_size: few
v_call: TRBV30
j_call: TRBJ2-6
cdr3_aa: CAWSPLWTGANVLTF
cdr3_nt: TGTGCCTGGAGTCCTCTCTGGACTGGGGCCAACGTCCTGACTTTC

d_call: TRBD1
clone_size: few
v_call: TRBV23-1
j_call: TRBJ2-1
cdr3_aa: CASSHSSGQRDNEQFF
cdr3_nt: TGCGCCAGCAGTCACTCGTCGGGACAGAGGGACAATGAGCAGTTCTTC

d_call: TRBD2
clone_size: few
v_call: TRBV5-1
j_call: TRBJ2-1
cdr3_aa: CASSLLTRTLAGYNEQFF
cdr3_nt: TGCGCCAGCAGCCTGCTTACAAGGACCCTAGCGGGGTACAATGAGCAGTTCTTC

d_call: TRBD2
clone_size: -
v_call: TRBV20-1
j_call: TRBJ2-1
cdr3_aa: CSASRGGSYNEQFF
cdr3_nt: TGCAGTGCTAGCCGGGGGGGCTCCTACAATGAGCAGTTCTTC

d_call: -
clone_size: -
v_call: TRBV7-9
j_call: TRBJ2-7
cdr3_aa: CASSRRAYEQYF
cdr3_nt: TGTGCCTCCTCACGGCGAGCCTACGAGCAGTACTTC

d_call: -
clone_size: many
v_call: TRBV5-1
j_call: TRBJ2-3
cdr3_aa: CASSARGADTQYF
cdr3_nt: TGCGCCAGCAGCGCCAGGGGTGCAGATACGCAGTATTTT

d_call: TRBD1
clone_size: -
v_call: TRBV6-5
j_call: TRBJ2-1
cdr3_aa: CASSYVRGTVYNEQFF
cdr3_nt: TGTGCCAGCAGTTACGTTAGGGGGACAGTTTACAATGAGCAGTTCTTC

d_call: -
clone_size: -
v_call: TRBV29-1
j_call: TRBJ2-3
cdr3_aa: CSVWGDTQYF
cdr3_nt: TGCAGCGTGTGGGGAGATACGCAGTATTTT

d_call: -
clone_size: many
v_call: TRBV9
j_call: TRBJ2-1
cdr3_aa: CASSVEAIGWGNEQFF
cdr3_nt: TGTGCCAGCAGCGTAGAGGCAATCGGGTGGGGCAATGAGCAGTTCTTC

d_call: -
clone_size: -
v_call: TRBV7-2
j_call: TRBJ2-3
cdr3_aa: CASSPSPVTTDTQYF
cdr3_nt: TGTGCCAGCAGCCCTAGCCCCGTTACGACAGATACGCAGTATTTT

d_call: -
clone_size: -
v_call: TRBV7-2
j_call: TRBJ2-5
cdr3_aa: CASSIGRGRFGTQYF
cdr3_nt: TGTGCCAGCAGCATAGGACGGGGGCGTTTCGGGACCCAGTACTTC

d_call: -
clone_size: few
v_call: TRBV20-1
j_call: TRBJ2-3
cdr3_aa: CSARYFGTDTQYF
cdr3_nt: TGCAGTGCTAGATATTTCGGGACAGATACGCAGTATTTT

d_call: -
clone_size: -
v_call: TRBV6-6
j_call: TRBJ1-1
cdr3_aa: CASVNRDGAEAFF
cdr3_nt: TGTGCCAGTGTCAACAGGGATGGTGCTGAAGCTTTCTTT

d_call: TRBD2
clone_size: -
v_call: TRBV4-2
j_call: TRBJ2-5
cdr3_aa: CASSQDRLGTRVTQYF
cdr3_nt: TGTGCCAGCAGCCAAGATCGCCTCGGGACTAGGGTGACCCAGTACTTC

d_call: TRBD2
clone_size: -
v_call: TRBV7-2
j_call: TRBJ2-3
cdr3_aa: CASIRTSSTDTQYF
cdr3_nt: TGTGCCAGCATCAGGACTAGTTCTACAGATACGCAGTATTTT

d_call: TRBD2
clone_size: few
v_call: TRBV15
j_call: TRBJ2-4
cdr3_aa: CATSRDSRGGSNIQYF
cdr3_nt: TGTGCCACCAGCAGAGATTCGCGGGGGGGCTCTAACATTCAGTACTTC

d_call: -
clone_size: few
v_call: TRBV20-1
j_call: TRBJ1-5
cdr3_aa: CSSGDPSNQPQHF
cdr3_nt: TGCAGTTCGGGGGACCCTAGCAATCAGCCCCAGCATTTT

d_call: TRBD2
clone_size: few
v_call: TRBV7-2
j_call: TRBJ2-5
cdr3_aa: CASSPTSGGPLGTQYF
cdr3_nt: TGTGCCAGCAGCCCGACTAGCGGGGGGCCGCTGGGGACCCAGTACTTC

d_call: -
clone_size: -
v_call: TRBV6-6
j_call: TRBJ2-5
cdr3_aa: CASRGGLWQTQYF
cdr3_nt: TGTGCCAGCAGGGGGGGCCTCTGGCAGACCCAGTACTTC

d_call: TRBD1
clone_size: few
v_call: TRBV5-1
j_call: TRBJ2-7
cdr3_aa: CASSLFDGTGQAYEQYF
cdr3_nt: TGCGCCAGCAGCTTGTTCGATGGGACAGGGCAGGCCTACGAGCAGTACTTC

d_call: -
clone_size: -
v_call: TRBV7-9
j_call: TRBJ1-1
cdr3_aa: CASRRGITEAFF
cdr3_nt: TGTGCCAGCAGAAGGGGGATCACTGAAGCTTTCTTT

d_call: TRBD2
clone_size: -
v_call: TRBV9
j_call: TRBJ2-1
cdr3_aa: CASSVGTSGPRDEQFF
cdr3_nt: TGTGCCAGCAGCGTAGGGACTAGCGGCCCTAGGGATGAGCAGTTCTTC

d_call: -
clone_size: few
v_call: TRBV27
j_call: TRBJ1-6
cdr3_aa: CASANRVDSPLHF
cdr3_nt: TGTGCCAGTGCAAACAGGGTTGATTCACCCCTCCACTTT

d_call: -
clone_size: few
v_call: TRBV7-2
j_call: TRBJ1-2
cdr3_aa: CASSQDANYGYTF
cdr3_nt: TGTGCCAGCAGCCAGGACGCAAACTATGGCTACACCTTC

d_call: -
clone_size: -
v_call: TRBV6-6
j_call: TRBJ1-2
cdr3_aa: CASSYSEQGVGYTF
cdr3_nt: TGTGCCAGCAGTTACTCGGAACAGGGAGTTGGCTACACCTTC

d_call: TRBD2
clone_size: many
v_call: TRBV10-3
j_call: TRBJ2-1
cdr3_aa: CAIRGTRGDNEQFF
cdr3_nt: TGTGCCATCAGAGGGACTAGGGGAGACAATGAGCAGTTCTTC

d_call: -
clone_size: -
v_call: TRBV25-1
j_call: TRBJ2-1
cdr3_aa: CASSEYDEQFF
cdr3_nt: TGTGCCAGCAGTGAATATGATGAGCAGTTCTTC

d_call: TRBD1
clone_size: -
v_call: TRBV28
j_call: TRBJ1-4
cdr3_aa: CASSWDRGIKATNEKLFF
cdr3_nt: TGTGCCAGCAGTTGGGACAGGGGAATCAAAGCAACTAATGAAAAACTGTTTTTT

d_call: -
clone_size: -
v_call: TRBV11-1
j_call: TRBJ2-2
cdr3_aa: CASSPKRTGELFF
cdr3_nt: TGTGCCAGCAGCCCTAAACGGACAGGGGAGCTGTTTTTT

d_call: -
clone_size: -
v_call: TRBV5-5
j_call: TRBJ1-1
cdr3_aa: CASSTGEGRVTEAFF
cdr3_nt: TGTGCCAGCAGCACCGGTGAGGGCAGGGTCACTGAAGCTTTCTTT